The 24 T cell receptor beta chains listed next were all sequenced from one sample in a study of cytomegalovirus exposure and HLA in healthy donors. The PCR was carried out with 60 Vbeta primers and 13 Jbeta primers. Assay: immunoSEQ multiplex PCR; the TCRdb copy retains only in-frame clones and omits some. The data show approximately 160,000 clones, around three quarters seen once. Sequenced input: PBMCs. These receptors were obtained from a young woman in good health and CMV-seronegative.

This chain uses TRBV15 with TRBJ2-3; D is unresolved. Trimming removed 4 bases from V and 3 bases from J, with 8 bases in between. Germline V CDR1 and CDR2: LNHNV, YYDKDF (reference sequence). CDR3 length: 13 residues. CDR3 DNA: TGTGCCACCAGCACCGCCAGGACAGATACGCAGTATTTT. Residues: CATSTARTDTQYF.

This clone was seen a few times. This chain uses TRBV6-6 with TRBJ1-5; tentatively, D is TRBD1 (5 bases). The ends were cut back, 6 bases at V and 5 bases at J, with 14 bases in the middle. The CDR3 runs to 14 residues. The germline V gene encodes CDR1 MNHNY and CDR2 SVGAGI (reference sequence). CDR3 sequence (DNA): TGTGCCAGCAGACGGACATCCACCGATCAGCCCCAGCATTTT. As protein: CASRRTSTDQPQHF.

This clone was recorded only once. The chain recombines TRBV27 with TRBJ2-6; 7 nucleotides align to TRBD2. Per germline, CDR1 MNHEY and CDR2 SMNVEV (reference sequence). This CDR3 is built from 17 residues. After removal of 4 bases from V and 0 bases from J, the junction contained 6 bases not matched to a gene. In DNA, the CDR3 is TGTGCCAGCAGTTCCGGACTAGTGGGCTCTGGGGCCAACGTCCTGACTTTC. As protein: CASSSGLVGSGANVLTF.

This clone was seen a handful of times. The rearrangement joins TRBV5-5 to TRBJ1-2; D is undetermined. V shed 0 bases and J shed 2 bases, with 11 bases lying between them. CDR3 length: 15 amino acids. Germline V gene lookup returns CDR1 SGHKS and CDR2 YYEKEE (reference sequence). For the CDR3, the DNA is TGTGCCAGCAGCTTGGCTCGGACGGGAAACTATGGCTACACCTTC. This encodes CASSLARTGNYGYTF.

The genes are TRBV5-4 and TRBJ2-5; D gene ambiguous. This CDR3 comprises 13 residues. Trimming stripped 0 bases from V and 5 bases from J, with 8 bases between. Germline CDR1 SGHNT, CDR2 YYREEE (reference sequence). CDR3 in amino acids: CASSLASTETQYF. The CDR3 DNA is TGTGCCAGCAGCTTGGCGAGTACGGAGACCCAGTACTTC.

This chain links TRBV29-1 with TRBJ2-3, with 9 bases lining up with TRBD2. V lost 7 bases and J lost 9; bases outside the gene matches: 14. This CDR3 contains 14 residues. Germline-derived CDR1 and CDR2 are SQVTM and ANQGSEA. CDR3 nucleotide sequence: TGCAGCGCATACCGTCTAGCGGGAACGGGAACGCAGTATTTT. Amino acids: CSAYRLAGTGTQYF.

This clone was seen a single time. Germline and junction disagree at one end, which may indicate a read error. The genes are TRBV7-9 and TRBJ1-5; the D is unclear. Germline-derived CDR1 and CDR2 are SEHNR and FQNEAQ (reference sequence). This CDR3 has 12 amino acids. CDR3 in DNA: TGTTCCAGCAGCTCCCCCCGGGAGCCCCAGCATTTT. Translation: CSSSSPREPQHF.

J is TRBJ2-7 and V is TRBV7-6; a possible D gene is TRBD2 (6 bases). The CDR3 loop spans 14 amino acids. Trimming left V 1 base short and J 6 bases short, with 13 bases between. Germline V gene data show CDR1 as SGHVS and CDR2 as FNYEAQ. This CDR3 reads CASSLVGPGGEQYF. Written as DNA, the CDR3 is TGTGCCAGCAGCTTAGTAGGGCCCGGGGGCGAGCAGTACTTC.

The V and J genes are TRBV18 and TRBJ2-3; 7 bases map to TRBD2. The germline V gene has CDR1 KGHSH and CDR2 LQKENI. The J segment lost 0 bases and the V segment lost 3 bases, leaving 3 bases of the junction unmatched. The CDR3 covers 15 residues. The CDR3 reads CASSPFGGSTDTQYF. CDR3 nucleotides: TGTGCCAGCTCACCGTTCGGGGGGAGCACAGATACGCAGTATTTT.

V is TRBV19 and J is TRBJ2-1; 13 bases agree with TRBD2. The junction had 8 bases not matched to a gene; V was cut back by 5 bases and J by 10 bases. Germline V lookup: CDR1 LNHDA, CDR2 SQIVND (reference sequence). The CDR3 extends over 15 amino acids. The CDR3 nucleotides are TGTGCCAGTAGTCCGGGGACTAGCGGGGTATGGGAGCAGTTCTTC. Protein product: CASSPGTSGVWEQFF.

The chain joins TRBV7-2 to TRBJ2-7, with D tentatively TRBD1 (5 bases). Trimming removed 8 bases from V and 5 bases from J, with 16 bases in between. The CDR3 is 13 amino acids. The germline V gene encodes CDR1 SGHTA and CDR2 FQGNSA. CDR3 coding DNA: TGTGCCAGCGCGATCAGGGTTGTCCACGAGCAGTACTTC. Translation: CASAIRVVHEQYF.

The DNA for the CDR3 is TGCGCCAGCAGCTTGGGACAGTTCTCCGGTTCACCCCTCCACTTT. Encoded protein: CASSLGQFSGSPLHF. The V and J genes are TRBV5-1 and TRBJ1-6, with a possible D match to TRBD1 (5 bases). From germline, CDR1 is SGHRS and CDR2 YFSETQ. V dropped 0 bases and J dropped 9 bases, with 13 bases sitting between them. The CDR3 is 15 amino acids.

The rearrangement links TRBV19 to TRBJ1-6; 7 bases are a match to TRBD1. The germline gives CDR1 LNHDA, CDR2 SQIVND (reference sequence). Germline trimming cut 6 bases from V and 7 bases from J; bases unmatched to any gene: 9. The CDR3 totals 15 residues. The CDR3 loop is CASSDQGVGNSPLHF. CDR3 bases: TGTGCCAGTAGCGACCAGGGGGTCGGAAATTCACCCCTCCACTTT.

The rearrangement links TRBV18 to TRBJ1-2; D gene uncertain. Trimming removed 2 bases from V and 6 bases from J, with 10 bases in between. The CDR3 consists of 13 residues. Germline V gene data show CDR1 as KGHSH and CDR2 as LQKENI. The CDR3 sequence is CASSPTESHGYTF. CDR3 DNA sequence: TGTGCCAGCTCACCAACAGAGTCCCATGGCTACACCTTC.

The table lists this clone with a few counts. The V and J genes are TRBV6-1 and TRBJ2-1, with 11 bases that match TRBD2. V trimming: 5 bases; J trimming: 2 bases; junction bases outside the gene matches: 2. Per germline, CDR1 MNHNS and CDR2 SASEGT. The CDR3 is made up of 15 amino acids. The CDR3 nucleotides are TGTGCCAGCAGTCTAGCGGGAGGTACCTACAATGAGCAGTTCTTC. Translation: CASSLAGGTYNEQFF.

The table lists this clone with a few counts. The genes are TRBV2 and TRBJ1-4; D gene uncertain. The CDR3 sequence is 12 residues long. The V end lost 6 bases, the J end lost 6 bases, and 8 bases lay between the germline ends. The germline gives CDR1 SNHLY, CDR2 FYNNEI. CDR3 loop: CASRSDDEKLFF. The CDR3 DNA follows: TGTGCCAGCAGGAGTGATGATGAAAAACTGTTTTTT.

V usage is TRBV27 and J usage is TRBJ2-1, with 7 bases identical to TRBD2. This CDR3 has 12 residues. The germline gives CDR1 MNHEY, CDR2 SMNVEV (reference sequence). V lost 3 bases, J lost 12 bases, and 5 bases stayed unmatched. In DNA, the CDR3 is TGTGCCAGCAGTTTCAGTGGGAGGGCGCAGTTCTTC. Amino acids: CASSFSGRAQFF.

The J gene is TRBJ2-7, the V gene TRBV28; D is undetermined. V lost 3 bases to trimming and J lost 9 bases, with 12 bases between them. The germline CDR1 and CDR2 sequences are MDHEN and SYDVKM. This CDR3 region has 12 residues. CDR3 sequence (DNA): TGTGCCAGCAGTTTGCCCCTGAGGCGGCAGTACTTC. Protein sequence: CASSLPLRRQYF.

The chain couples TRBV4-1 to TRBJ1-5; the match to TRBD1 covers 7 bases. Germline loops: CDR1 MGHRA, CDR2 YSYEKL. Trimming cost V 0 bases and J 6 bases; bases outside gene matches: 5. The CDR3 contains 15 residues. CDR3 DNA: TGCGCCAGCAGCCAAGATTTAACAGGGGTTCAGCCCCAGCATTTT. This codes for CASSQDLTGVQPQHF.

The chain recombines TRBV5-3 with TRBJ1-2; D remains unclear. TRBV5-3 is placed among ORFs of uncertain function. The germline V and J ends were trimmed by 4 bases and 1 base, with 14 bases remaining between them. The CDR3 covers 15 residues. The CDR3 here is CARSHVRGCNYGYTF. The CDR3 coding sequence is TGTGCCAGAAGCCATGTCCGAGGGTGTAACTATGGCTACACCTTC.

The chain is built from TRBV29-1 and TRBJ1-3; D is perhaps TRBD1 (5 bases). V was trimmed by 3 bases and J by 4 bases, leaving 7 bases between them. CDR1 is SQVTM, CDR2 ANQGSEA, per germline. This CDR3 region has 12 residues. The chain's CDR3 is CSVDAGGNTIYF. The CDR3 DNA follows: TGCAGCGTTGACGCAGGGGGAAACACCATATATTTT.

Note on this clone: The sample contains more than one DNA sequence encoding this CDR3. This sequence joins TRBV5-1 and TRBJ1-1; 8 nucleotides agree with TRBD1. The CDR3 is 14 residues long. Germline V CDR1 and CDR2: SGHRS, YFSETQ. V was clipped by 1 base and J by 4 bases; unmatched bases: 3. The CDR3 protein is CASSLITGGTEAFF. Written as DNA, the CDR3 is TGCGCCAGCAGCTTGATAACAGGGGGCACTGAAGCTTTCTTT.

This clone was seen just once. This chain uses TRBV7-2 with TRBJ2-7; D gene ambiguous. Trimming stripped 4 bases from V and 6 bases from J, with 7 bases between. The CDR3 is made up of 11 amino acids. Germline V lookup: CDR1 SGHTA, CDR2 FQGNSA. CDR3 sequence reads: CASSSVLEQYF. The CDR3 region has the DNA TGTGCCAGCAGCTCCGTTCTCGAGCAGTACTTC.

This chain connects TRBV19 to TRBJ1-1; 12 positions match TRBD1. Germline V gives CDR1 LNHDA, CDR2 SQIVND (reference sequence). The CDR3 has 16 residues. V shed 9 bases and J 1 base; nucleotides not matched to a gene: 9. The CDR3 DNA follows: TGTGCCAGCTTCTACGGGACAGGGGGCCCGAACACTGAAGCTTTCTTT. Translation: CASFYGTGGPNTEAFF.